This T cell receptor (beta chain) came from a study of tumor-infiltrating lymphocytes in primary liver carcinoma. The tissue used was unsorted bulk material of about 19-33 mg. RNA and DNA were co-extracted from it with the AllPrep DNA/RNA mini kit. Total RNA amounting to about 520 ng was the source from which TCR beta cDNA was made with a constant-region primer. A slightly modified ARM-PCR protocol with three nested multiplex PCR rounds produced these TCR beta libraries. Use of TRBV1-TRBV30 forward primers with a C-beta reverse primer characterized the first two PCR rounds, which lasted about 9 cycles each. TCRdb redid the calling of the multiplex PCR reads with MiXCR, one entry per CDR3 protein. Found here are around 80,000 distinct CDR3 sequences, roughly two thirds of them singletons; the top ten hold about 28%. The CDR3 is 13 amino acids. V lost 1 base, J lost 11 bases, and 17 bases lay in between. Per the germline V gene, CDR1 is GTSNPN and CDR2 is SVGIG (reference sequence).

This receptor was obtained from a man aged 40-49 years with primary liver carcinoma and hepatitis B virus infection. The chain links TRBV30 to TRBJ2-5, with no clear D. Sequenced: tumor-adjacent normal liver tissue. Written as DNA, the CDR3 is TGTGCCTGGAGTGGGGTCGGCCCTAGAAATCAGTACTTC. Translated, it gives CAWSGVGPRNQYF.